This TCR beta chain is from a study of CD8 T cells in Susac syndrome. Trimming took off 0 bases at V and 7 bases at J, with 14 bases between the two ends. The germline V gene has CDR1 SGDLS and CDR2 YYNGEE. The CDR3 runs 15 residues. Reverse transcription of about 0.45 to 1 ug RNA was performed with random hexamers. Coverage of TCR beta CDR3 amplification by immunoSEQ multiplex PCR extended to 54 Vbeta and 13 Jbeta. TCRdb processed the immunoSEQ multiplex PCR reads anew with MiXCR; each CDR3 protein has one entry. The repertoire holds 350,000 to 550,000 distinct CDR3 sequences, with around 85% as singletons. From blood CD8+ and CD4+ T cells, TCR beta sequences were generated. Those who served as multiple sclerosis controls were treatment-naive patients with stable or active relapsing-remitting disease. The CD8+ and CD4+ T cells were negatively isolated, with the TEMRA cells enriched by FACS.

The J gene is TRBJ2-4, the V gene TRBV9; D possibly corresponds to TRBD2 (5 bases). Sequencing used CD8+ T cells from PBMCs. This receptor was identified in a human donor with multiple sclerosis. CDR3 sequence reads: CASSVEPGRGNIQYF. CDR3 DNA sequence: TGTGCCAGCAGCGTAGAACCCGGGCGAGGGAACATTCAGTACTTC.